This is a list of T cell receptor beta chains from one sample in a study of shared clonotypes between healthy human individuals. Data came from immunoSEQ multiplex PCR; TCRdb stores just in-frame clones and leaves some out. In the table there are some 2,500,000 clones, roughly 90% of which are singletons. The sequenced sample was naive CD4+ T cells from PBMCs. The receptor set was obtained from a man younger than 35 in good health. Some clones in this sample may be carry-over from other donors' samples. Both conserved end residues are part of each CDR3. D genes are given only for firm matches. Expanded clones get a size class; other rows say once, few or many, or leave the size out.

len	abundance	v_gene	d_gene	j_gene	CDR3aa	CDR3nt
14	.	TRBV7-8	TRBD2	TRBJ2-1	CASSSGLADNEQFF	TGTGCCAGCAGCTCCGGACTAGCGGACAATGAGCAGTTCTTC
13	few	TRBV6-5	TRBD1	TRBJ1-5	CASSRGGLQPQHF	TGTGCCAGCTCCAGGGGGGGGCTTCAGCCCCAGCATTTT
14	.	TRBV2	.	TRBJ1-5	CASSEALLDQPQHF	TGTGCCAGCAGTGAAGCGCTTCTGGATCAGCCCCAGCATTTT
12	.	TRBV7-9	.	TRBJ1-5	CASSRTDQPQHF	TGTGCCAGCAGTCGTACCGATCAGCCCCAGCATTTT
15	.	TRBV21-1	.	TRBJ2-7	CASSKKRGSHYEQYF	TGTGCCAGCAGCAAAAAGCGCGGGAGCCACTACGAGCAGTACTTC
14	.	TRBV2	TRBD1	TRBJ2-6	CASSSEQGSNVLTF	TGTGCCAGCAGTAGCGAACAGGGGTCCAACGTCCTGACTTTC
14	.	TRBV6-6	.	TRBJ2-7	CASSYSETSYEQYF	TGTGCCAGCAGTTACAGCGAGACCTCCTACGAGCAGTACTTC
16	.	TRBV7-8	TRBD1	TRBJ1-1	CASSLEGAGWNTEAFF	TGTGCCAGCAGCTTAGAGGGGGCAGGATGGAACACTGAAGCTTTCTTT
15	.	TRBV7-2	.	TRBJ2-5	CASSLGSLGGETQYF	TGTGCCAGCAGCTTAGGGTCATTGGGCGGAGAGACCCAGTACTTC
18	.	TRBV15	.	TRBJ2-7	CATSRDTGLLWSSYEQYF	TGTGCCACCAGCAGGGACACGGGACTCCTCTGGAGTTCCTACGAGCAGTACTTC